Below are 21 T cell receptor beta chains sequenced from a single sample in a study of T cells after yellow fever vaccination. TCRdb re-analysed the 5' RACE reads in MiXCR, keeping a single row per CDR3 protein. The sample shows fewer than 650,000 distinct CDR3 sequences, 20% to 25% of them seen only once. The sequencing here drew on PBMCs, taken about 21 days after the first yellow fever vaccination. These receptor sequences come from a man aged 18 to 29 who received the YFV17D yellow fever vaccine.

The chain has TRBV5-5 and TRBJ1-1, with D unresolved. The CDR3 length is 13 residues. CDR1 SGHKS and CDR2 YYEKEE come from the germline V gene (reference sequence). Trimming pared 1 base from V and 4 bases from J, leaving 8 bases between. The CDR3 spells CASSLSTVTEAFF. CDR3 nucleotide sequence: TGTGCCAGCAGCTTGTCTACGGTCACTGAAGCTTTCTTT. The full variable domain, rest sourced from reference TRBV5-5 and TRBJ1-1, is DAGVTQSPTHLIKTRGQQVTLRCSPISGHKSVSWYQQVLGQGPQFIFQYYEKEERGRGNFPDRFSARQFPNYSSELNVNALLLGDSALYLCASSLSTVTEAFFGQGTRLTVV.

This clonotype was picked up a small number of times. This sequence joins TRBV4-3 and TRBJ2-1, with D possibly called TRBD1 or TRBD2 (5 bases each). The CDR3 extends over 15 amino acids. Looked up from germline, CDR1 is LGHNA and CDR2 is YSLEER. V was pared by 0 bases and J by 10 bases, with 16 bases between. CDR3 residues: CASSQDSQGRGEQFF. The CDR3 DNA is TGCGCCAGCAGCCAAGATAGCCAGGGACGTGGGGAGCAGTTCTTC.

The chain links TRBV30 to TRBJ2-1, with 7 bases aligning to TRBD1. V shed 1 base, J shed 8 bases, and the junction held 8 bases outside the gene matches. Germline V lookup: CDR1 GTSNPN, CDR2 SVGIG (reference sequence). This CDR3 has 14 amino acids. The CDR3 loop reads CAWSGKGARDEQFF. CDR3 nucleotide sequence: TGTGCCTGGAGTGGAAAGGGGGCTAGGGATGAGCAGTTCTTC.

The gene calls are TRBV20-1 and TRBJ2-5, with no clear D. Between the trimmed V and J ends, which lost 1 base and 9 bases, there was a span of 12 bases. This CDR3 spans 12 amino acids. CDR1 and CDR2 (germline): DFQATT, SNEGSKA (reference sequence). The DNA for the CDR3 is TGCAGTGCTAGAGCCACCCCGGGCCCCCAGTACTTC. It is translated as CSARATPGPQYF.

In its sample, this clonotype was seen a few times. The rearrangement joins TRBV5-1 to TRBJ1-1; 8 nucleotides line up with TRBD1. This CDR3 is built from 14 residues. The germline CDR1 and CDR2 sequences are SGHRS and YFSETQ. Trimming at V came to 4 bases and at J to 7 bases, leaving 9 bases not matched to a gene. In nucleotides, the CDR3 is TGCGCCAGCAGCCCATCGGGACAGGTCGTTGAAGCTTTCTTT. Its translation is CASSPSGQVVEAFF. The full variable domain, with the rest looked up from reference TRBV5-1 and TRBJ1-1, is KAGVTQTPRYLIKTRGQQVTLSCSPISGHRSVSWYQQTPGQGLQFLFEYFSETQRNKGNFPGRFSGRQFSNSRSEMNVSTLELGDSALYLCASSPSGQVVEAFFGQGTRLTVV.

The V gene is TRBV7-2, the J gene TRBJ2-7; TRBD1 might be the D (6 bases). The CDR3 spans 13 residues. Trimming left V 6 bases short and J 4 bases short, with 13 bases between. Per the germline V gene, CDR1 is SGHTA and CDR2 is FQGNSA. In DNA, the CDR3 is TGTGCCAGCAGTACAGGGTCCGGGTACGAGCAGTACGTC. It is translated as CASSTGSGYEQYV.

Only a few counts were recorded for this clonotype. CDR3 loop: CASSPPAGASTEAFF. CDR3 DNA sequence: TGTGCCAGCAGCCCCCCCGCCGGGGCGAGCACTGAAGCTTTCTTT. V and J are TRBV9 and TRBJ1-1, with a possible D match to TRBD1 (5 bases). Trimming stripped 4 bases from V and 4 bases from J, with 17 bases between. Per germline, CDR1 SGDLS and CDR2 YYNGEE. The CDR3 is 15 amino acids.

The chain carries TRBV6-6 and TRBJ2-2; D is unresolved. Trimming cost V 9 bases and J 3 bases, with 11 bases left between them. The CDR3 contains 13 residues. From germline, CDR1 is MNHNY and CDR2 SVGAGI (reference sequence). CDR3 loop: CASIGPYTGELFF. The CDR3 coding sequence is TGTGCCAGTATCGGGCCCTACACCGGGGAGCTGTTTTTT.

This clonotype has more than one count but fewer than ten. This chain uses TRBV12-3 or TRBV12-4 with TRBJ2-3; D call uncertain. The CDR3 length is 14 residues. Trimming pared 6 bases from V and 0 bases from J, leaving 10 bases between. CDR3: CASSNSPSTDTQYF. The CDR3 bases are TGTGCCAGCAGCAACAGCCCCAGCACAGATACGCAGTATTTT.

This clonotype was detected a few times. The rearrangement joins TRBV5-4 to TRBJ1-6; unclear D gene. The CDR3 is 15 amino acids. Germline lookup yields CDR1 SGHNT and CDR2 YYREEE (reference sequence). Trimming took 1 base from V and 3 from J, leaving 8 bases between them. The CDR3 DNA reads TGTGCCAGCAGCTTGAGTGGATACTATAATTCACCCCTCCACTTT. Its protein is CASSLSGYYNSPLHF.

There are many counts of this clonotype. The gene calls are TRBV5-1 and TRBJ2-4; 7 bases are a match to TRBD1. CDR1 and CDR2 (germline): SGHRS, YFSETQ. This CDR3 spans 12 amino acids. J lost 7 bases, V lost 9 bases, and 7 bases had no gene match. The chain's CDR3 is CATRDSGNIQYF. CDR3 DNA: TGCGCCACTCGGGACAGTGGGAACATTCAGTACTTC.

The rearrangement joins TRBV20-1 to TRBJ2-4; TRBD1 or TRBD2 may be the D gene (5 bases each). This CDR3 comprises 12 residues. Trimming left V 5 bases short and J 7 bases short, with 12 bases between. From germline, CDR1 is DFQATT and CDR2 SNEGSKA (reference sequence). CDR3 sequence (DNA): TGCAGTGCTCCGTTGGGGGTCAACATTCAGTACTTC. The encoded protein is CSAPLGVNIQYF.

V gene TRBV20-1 combines with J gene TRBJ2-5, with TRBD2 identical over 10 bases. CDR1 and CDR2 from the germline V gene are DFQATT and SNEGSKA (reference sequence). The ends lost 6 bases at V and 2 bases at J; junction bases unmatched: 15. The CDR3 runs to 17 residues. Written as DNA, the CDR3 is TGCAGTGCGCCTAGTCCGCCTGAGCGGGGGGGGCAAGAGACCCAGTACTTC. It translates to CSAPSPPERGGQETQYF.

This sequence joins TRBV29-1 and TRBJ2-1, with D perhaps TRBD2 (6 bases). The CDR3 runs to 14 residues. CDR1 and CDR2 (germline): SQVTM, ANQGSEA. The V gene lost 6 bases and the J gene lost 2 bases, with 14 bases spanning the gap. The CDR3 nucleotides read TGCAGCGTCACTCTAGCGAAACCCTACAATGAGCAGTTCTTC. It codes for CSVTLAKPYNEQFF.

This clonotype turned up a few times. The rearrangement uses TRBV6-2 or TRBV6-3 and TRBJ1-2, with 7 bases identical to TRBD1. V dropped 6 bases and J dropped 12; count of bases not matched to a gene: 10. CDR3 length: 12 amino acids. CDR1 and CDR2 from the germline V gene are MNHEY and SVGEGT. CDR3 in amino acids: CASSSGTAYDTF. The CDR3 coding sequence is TGTGCCAGCAGCTCCGGGACAGCATATGACACCTTC.

This clonotype was picked up a small number of times. The chain carries TRBV3-1 and TRBJ1-4; no reliable D call. Germline assignment: CDR1 LGHDT and CDR2 YNNKEL (reference sequence). The CDR3 length is 12 residues. The V and J ends lost 0 bases and 11 bases respectively, with 7 bases between them. In DNA, the CDR3 is TGTGCCAGCAGCCAAGATTACGGCAAACTGTTTTTT. Amino acids: CASSQDYGKLFF.

V usage is TRBV21-1 and J usage is TRBJ2-4; the table names TRBD1, a call not compared with the DNA. TRBV21-1 is designated a pseudogene. The CDR3 extends over 16 amino acids. The CDR3 reads CASSKGAGAAKNIQYF. In DNA form, the CDR3 reads TGTGCCAGCAGCAAAGGGGCAGGGGCCGCCAAAAACATTCAGTACTTC.

At least ten counts were recorded for this clonotype. J is TRBJ2-7 and V is TRBV2; D might be TRBD1 or TRBD2, each matching 6 bases. The V and J ends lost 8 bases and 0 bases respectively, with 11 bases between them. Germline assignment: CDR1 SNHLY and CDR2 FYNNEI. This CDR3 is built from 13 residues. Here the CDR3 reads CASGGTFSYEQYF. In DNA, the CDR3 is TGTGCCAGCGGCGGGACATTCTCCTACGAGCAGTACTTC.

This clonotype was found a few times. The V gene is TRBV5-1, the J gene TRBJ1-6; D not resolved. Germline V gives CDR1 SGHRS, CDR2 YFSETQ. The V end lost 2 bases, the J end lost 9 bases, and 15 bases lay between the germline ends. This CDR3 is built from 15 residues. CDR3 in amino acids: CASSLGVGSGSPLHF. The CDR3 nucleotides read TGCGCCAGCAGCTTAGGCGTGGGCTCTGGTTCACCCCTCCACTTT.

A few counts support this clonotype. J is TRBJ2-5 and V is TRBV20-1, with a weak D call TRBD1 (5 bases). This CDR3 is built from 13 residues. Germline V gene sequence: CDR1 DFQATT, CDR2 SNEGSKA (reference sequence). The V end lost 5 bases, the J end lost 4 bases, and 14 bases lay between the germline ends. DNA for the CDR3: TGCAGTGCTCCTGGGGCCTCTATAGAGACCCAGTACTTC. This sequence encodes CSAPGASIETQYF.

In DNA, the CDR3 is TGTGCCAGCAGCGACTACCGACTAGCGGGGGGAGCAGATACGCAGTATTTT. This translates into CASSDYRLAGGADTQYF. The rearrangement links TRBV6-1 to TRBJ2-3; 13 positions match TRBD2. This CDR3 has 17 residues. J lost 4 bases, V lost 6 bases, and 10 bases had no gene match. CDR1 and CDR2 from the germline V gene are MNHNS and SASEGT.